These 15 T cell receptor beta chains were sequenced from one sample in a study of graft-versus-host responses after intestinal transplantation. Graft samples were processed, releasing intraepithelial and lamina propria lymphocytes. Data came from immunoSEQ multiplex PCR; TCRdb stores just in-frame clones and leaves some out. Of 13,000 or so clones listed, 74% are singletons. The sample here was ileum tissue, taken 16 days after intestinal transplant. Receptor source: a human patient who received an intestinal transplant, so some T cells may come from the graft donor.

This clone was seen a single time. The CDR3 here is CASSLLAGGQETQYF. DNA for the CDR3: TGTGCCAGCAGTTTACTAGCGGGAGGCCAAGAGACCCAGTACTTC. The rearrangement uses TRBV6-5 and TRBJ2-5; the match to TRBD2 covers 12 bases. V shed 4 bases, J shed 1 base, and the junction held 1 base outside the gene matches. Germline V lookup: CDR1 MNHEY, CDR2 SVGAGI. The CDR3 sequence is 15 residues long.

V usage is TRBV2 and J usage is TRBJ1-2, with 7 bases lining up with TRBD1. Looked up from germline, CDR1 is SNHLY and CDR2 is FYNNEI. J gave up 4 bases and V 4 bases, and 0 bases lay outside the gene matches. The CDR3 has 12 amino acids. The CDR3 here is CASSAGGYGYTF. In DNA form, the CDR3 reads TGTGCCAGCAGTGCAGGGGGCTATGGCTACACCTTC.

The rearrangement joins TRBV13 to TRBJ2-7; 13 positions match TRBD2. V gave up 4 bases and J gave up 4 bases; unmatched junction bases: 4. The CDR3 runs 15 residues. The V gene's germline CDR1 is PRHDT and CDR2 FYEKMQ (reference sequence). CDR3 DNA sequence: TGTGCCAGCAGCTCCACTAGCGGGGGGGTGTACGAGCAGTACTTC. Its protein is CASSSTSGGVYEQYF.

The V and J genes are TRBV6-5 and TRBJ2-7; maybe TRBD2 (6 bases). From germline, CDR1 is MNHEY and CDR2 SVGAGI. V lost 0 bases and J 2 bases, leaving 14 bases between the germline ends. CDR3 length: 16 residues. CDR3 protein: CASSYSLSGSTYEQYF. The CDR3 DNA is TGTGCCAGCAGTTACTCCCTTAGCGGCAGCACCTACGAGCAGTACTTC.

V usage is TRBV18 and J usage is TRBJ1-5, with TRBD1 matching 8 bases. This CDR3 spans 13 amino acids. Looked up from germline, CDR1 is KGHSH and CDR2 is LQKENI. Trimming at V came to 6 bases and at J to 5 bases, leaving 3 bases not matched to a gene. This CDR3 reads CASSLQGDQPQHF. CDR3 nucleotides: TGTGCCAGCTCGTTACAGGGGGATCAGCCCCAGCATTTT.

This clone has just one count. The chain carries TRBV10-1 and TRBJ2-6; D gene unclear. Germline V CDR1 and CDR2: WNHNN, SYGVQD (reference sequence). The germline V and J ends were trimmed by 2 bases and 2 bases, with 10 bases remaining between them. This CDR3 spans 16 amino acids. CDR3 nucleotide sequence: TGCGCCAGCAGTGAGCCAGGAATGACTGGGGCCAACGTCCTGACTTTC. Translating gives CASSEPGMTGANVLTF.

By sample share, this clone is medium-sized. The CDR3 nucleotides are TGTGCCAGCAGGCCCGGACAGAGCTCCTACGAGCAGTACTTC. This translates into CASRPGQSSYEQYF. The rearrangement links TRBV6-5 to TRBJ2-7, with D tentatively TRBD1 (6 bases). This CDR3 contains 14 residues. V lost 6 bases, J lost 0 bases, and 12 bases lay in between. Germline loops: CDR1 MNHEY, CDR2 SVGAGI.

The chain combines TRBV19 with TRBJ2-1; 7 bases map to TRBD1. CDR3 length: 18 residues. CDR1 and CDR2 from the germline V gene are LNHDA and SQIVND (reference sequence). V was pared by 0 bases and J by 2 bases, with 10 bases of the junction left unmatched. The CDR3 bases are TGTGCCAGTAGTATAGACCCAGACAGGGATTGGACCTACAATGAGCAGTTCTTC. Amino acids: CASSIDPDRDWTYNEQFF. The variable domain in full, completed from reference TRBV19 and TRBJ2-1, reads DGGITQSPKYLFRKEGQNVTLSCEQNLNHDAMYWYRQDPGQGLRLIYYSQIVNDFQKGDIAEGYSVSREKKESFPLTVTSAQKNPTAFYLCASSIDPDRDWTYNEQFFGPGTRLTVL.

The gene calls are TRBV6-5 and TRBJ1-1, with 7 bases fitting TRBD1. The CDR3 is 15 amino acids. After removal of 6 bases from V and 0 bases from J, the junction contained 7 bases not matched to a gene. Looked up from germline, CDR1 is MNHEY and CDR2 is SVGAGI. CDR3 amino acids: CASRPDRFVNTEAFF. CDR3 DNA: TGTGCCAGCAGACCGGACAGGTTCGTGAACACTGAAGCTTTCTTT.

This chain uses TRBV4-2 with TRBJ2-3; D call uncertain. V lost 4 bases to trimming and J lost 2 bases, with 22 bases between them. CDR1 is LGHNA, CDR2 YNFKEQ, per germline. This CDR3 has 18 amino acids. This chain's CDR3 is CASSPREVPIPYTDTQYF. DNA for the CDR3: TGTGCCAGCAGCCCCCGAGAGGTACCGATTCCTTACACAGATACGCAGTATTTT.

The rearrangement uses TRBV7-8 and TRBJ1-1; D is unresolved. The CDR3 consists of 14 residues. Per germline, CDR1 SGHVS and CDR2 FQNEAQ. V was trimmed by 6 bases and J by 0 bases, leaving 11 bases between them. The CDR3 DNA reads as TGTGCCAGCAGTCGCCAGATTATGAACACTGAAGCTTTCTTT. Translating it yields CASSRQIMNTEAFF.

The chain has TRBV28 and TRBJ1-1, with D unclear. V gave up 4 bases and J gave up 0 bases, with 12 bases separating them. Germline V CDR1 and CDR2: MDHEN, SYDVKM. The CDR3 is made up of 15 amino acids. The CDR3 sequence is CASSSNGAMNTEAFF. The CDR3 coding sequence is TGTGCCAGCAGTTCGAATGGAGCCATGAACACTGAAGCTTTCTTT.

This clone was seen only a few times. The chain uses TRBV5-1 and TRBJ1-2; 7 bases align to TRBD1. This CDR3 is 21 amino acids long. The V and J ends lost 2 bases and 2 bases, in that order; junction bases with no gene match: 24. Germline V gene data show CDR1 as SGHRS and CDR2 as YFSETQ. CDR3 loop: CASSFHSADRDQIGPNYGYTF. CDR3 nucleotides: TGCGCCAGCAGCTTTCACTCGGCCGACAGGGACCAGATCGGGCCCAACTATGGCTACACCTTC.

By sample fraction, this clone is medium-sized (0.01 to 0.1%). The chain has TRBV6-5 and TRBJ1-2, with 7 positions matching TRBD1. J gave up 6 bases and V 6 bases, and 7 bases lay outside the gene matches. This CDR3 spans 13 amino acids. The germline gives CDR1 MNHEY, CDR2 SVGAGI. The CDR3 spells CASRRGQADGYTF. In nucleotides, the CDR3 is TGTGCCAGCAGGAGAGGACAGGCGGATGGCTACACCTTC.

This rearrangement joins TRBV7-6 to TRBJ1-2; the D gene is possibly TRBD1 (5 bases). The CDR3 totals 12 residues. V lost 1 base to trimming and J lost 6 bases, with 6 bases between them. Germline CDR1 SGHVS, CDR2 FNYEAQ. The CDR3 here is CASSLEGHGYTF. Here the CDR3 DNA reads TGTGCCAGCAGCTTAGAGGGGCATGGCTACACCTTC.